This T cell receptor beta chain was sequenced for a study of blood T cell repertoires in COVID-19. The wider study: There were acute and convalescent COVID-19 samples, and they came from the United States, Italy and Spain. PBMCs, B-cell-depleted T cells, or T cells were the source of the cDNA or gDNA that made up the material.

Methods used by the authors: Estimation of nucleated cell counts relied on the amplification of reference gene primers. Sequencing used immunoSEQ multiplex PCR; TCRdb keeps in-frame clones, though not all of them. The V and J calls and the clone size are those of that table, but D and trimming were determined from the DNA. The repertoire has approximately 31,000 clones, almost 85% of them found once; the top ten carry roughly 9.1%. CDR3 size: 14 residues. V lost 5 bases and J lost 1; bases outside the gene matches: 5. Per the germline V gene, CDR1 is MNHEY and CDR2 is SMNVEV (reference sequence). The sequenced material came from peripheral blood. This TCR derives from an elderly man with active COVID-19. This chain connects TRBV27 to TRBJ2-7, with 7 bases matching TRBD1. The CDR3: CASSQDRASYEQYF. The CDR3 DNA reads TGTGCCAGCAGTCAAGACAGGGCGTCCTACGAGCAGTACTTC.